The source of this T cell receptor beta chain is a study of T cells in Graves' hyperthyroidism and ophthalmopathy. The CDR3 regions of TCR beta were amplified from RNA transcripts. The primer set for the first-round RT-PCR of the TCR CDR3 was HTBI. TCRdb fed the multiplex PCR reads into MiXCR, producing one record per CDR3 protein. The repertoire consists of 200,000 to 300,000 distinct CDR3 sequences, with about 25% occurring once and the leading ten covering about a third. This clonotype was picked up many times. V was cut by 0 bases and J by 4 bases, with 9 bases left in between. The germline V gene encodes CDR1 LNHNV and CDR2 YYDKDF (reference sequence). This CDR3 is 14 amino acids long.

Sequenced sample: blood. The sequence derives from a woman aged 40 to 55 with Graves' ophthalmopathy. The chain combines TRBV15 with TRBJ1-2; D unresolved. The CDR3 protein is CATSREGGLYGYTF. The CDR3 nucleotides read TGTGCCACCAGCAGAGAGGGAGGGCTCTATGGCTACACCTTC.